A selection of T cell receptor beta chains follows, all from one sample in a study of shared clonotypes between healthy human individuals. Generated by immunoSEQ multiplex PCR, the TCRdb table keeps only in-frame clones and is missing some. Of around 560,000 clones in the sample, roughly 95% are singletons; the top ten hold over 0.1%. The sequencing input was naive CD8+ T cells sorted from blood. The receptor set was obtained from a woman aged 25 to 45 in good health. Both conserved end residues are part of each CDR3. D genes are given only for firm matches. Clone sizes are given selectively: once, few, many, or a class where the clone is expanded.

J,size,V,D,CDR3,DNA
TRBJ2-3,.,TRBV7-3,.,CASSHGATDTQYF,TGTGCCAGCAGCCACGGGGCCACAGATACGCAGTATTTT
TRBJ1-1,.,TRBV4-1,.,CASSQEPGDTEAFF,TGCGCCAGCAGCCAAGAACCAGGGGACACTGAAGCTTTCTTT
TRBJ2-3,.,TRBV7-2,.,CASIPARNTQYF,TGTGCCAGCATCCCGGCGAGGAATACGCAGTATTTT
TRBJ2-1,.,TRBV27,TRBD2,CASSSPSGSSYNEQFF,TGTGCCAGCAGTTCCCCTAGCGGGAGCTCCTACAATGAGCAGTTCTTC
TRBJ1-1,.,TRBV30,.,CAWNGDGTNTEAFF,TGTGCCTGGAACGGGGACGGCACAAACACTGAAGCTTTCTTT
TRBJ1-5,.,TRBV27,.,CASSLRSSNQPQHF,TGTGCCAGCAGTTTACGCAGTAGCAATCAGCCCCAGCATTTT
TRBJ1-5,.,TRBV4-2,.,CASSQDPGGPQHF,TGTGCCAGCAGCCAGGACCCCGGTGGGCCCCAGCATTTT
TRBJ2-3,.,TRBV5-1,.,CASSFSGGSTDTQYF,TGCGCCAGCAGCTTTTCCGGCGGTAGCACAGATACGCAGTATTTT
TRBJ2-5,.,TRBV9,TRBD1,CASSEGTGLSSETQYF,TGTGCCAGCAGCGAGGGGACAGGGTTAAGTTCGGAGACCCAGTACTTC
TRBJ1-1,.,TRBV19,TRBD1,CASSEGTVEAFF,TGTGCCAGTAGTGAAGGGACAGTTGAAGCTTTCTTT
TRBJ2-7,.,TRBV15,TRBD1,CATSRDRVTGEQYF,TGTGCCACCAGCAGGGACAGGGTGACTGGCGAGCAGTACTTC
TRBJ2-3,.,TRBV27,.,CASSPYPGVTQYF,TGTGCCAGCAGTCCCTACCCGGGCGTTACGCAGTATTTT
TRBJ1-3,.,TRBV2,TRBD1,CASSHTGVAGNTIYF,TGTGCCAGCAGTCATACAGGGGTCGCTGGAAACACCATATATTTT
TRBJ2-2,.,TRBV28,TRBD2,CASSEELAGETGELFF,TGTGCCAGCAGCGAAGAACTAGCGGGAGAAACCGGGGAGCTGTTTTTT
TRBJ1-3,.,TRBV2,TRBD1,CASRGTVSGNTIYF,TGTGCCAGCAGGGGGACAGTCTCTGGAAACACCATATATTTT
TRBJ2-7,.,TRBV9,TRBD2,CASSAGTSGTEQYF,TGTGCCAGCAGCGCCGGGACTAGCGGGACCGAGCAGTACTTC
TRBJ2-7,.,TRBV4-2,TRBD2,CASSLLGLAVSSYEQYF,TGTGCCAGCAGCCTGTTGGGACTAGCGGTTAGCTCCTACGAGCAGTACTTC
TRBJ2-7,.,TRBV5-5,TRBD1,CASSWGTGYEQYF,TGTGCCAGCAGCTGGGGGACAGGCTACGAGCAGTACTTC
TRBJ2-7,few,TRBV27,TRBD2,CASSPLGYSGGEQYF,TGTGCCAGCAGTCCCCTAGGTTATTCGGGGGGCGAGCAGTACTTC
TRBJ1-1,few,TRBV30,.,CAWSLGRGISEAFF,TGTGCCTGGAGTCTCGGTAGGGGGATTTCTGAAGCTTTCTTT
TRBJ2-1,once,TRBV5-6,TRBD2,CASSARLAGSSYNEQFF,TGTGCCAGCAGCGCCCGGCTAGCGGGGAGCTCCTACAATGAGCAGTTCTTC
TRBJ2-7,.,TRBV5-1,.,CASSLSGQIFEQYF,TGCGCCAGCAGCTTGTCGGGACAAATTTTCGAGCAGTACTTC
TRBJ2-1,once,TRBV29-1,TRBD2,CSVERVAGGSYNEQFF,TGCAGCGTTGAAAGGGTAGCGGGAGGCTCCTACAATGAGCAGTTCTTC
TRBJ1-5,.,TRBV7-9,.,CASSLGQVNQPQHF,TGTGCCAGCAGCCTAGGACAAGTTAATCAGCCCCAGCATTTT
TRBJ2-5,once,TRBV6-6,.,CASSYKRDPQETQYF,TGTGCCAGCAGTTACAAACGGGACCCTCAAGAGACCCAGTACTTC
TRBJ2-2,.,TRBV19,.,CASSILSGELFF,TGTGCCAGTAGTATTTTGAGTGGGGAGCTGTTTTTT
TRBJ2-7,.,TRBV4-1,TRBD1,CASSALGQGPYEQYF,TGCGCCAGCAGCGCCCTGGGACAGGGGCCCTACGAGCAGTACTTC
TRBJ2-1,.,TRBV5-6,.,CASSEGGGNNEQFF,TGTGCCAGCAGCGAGGGAGGGGGTAACAATGAGCAGTTCTTC
TRBJ2-7,.,TRBV4-3,.,CASSQDYEQYF,TGCGCCAGCAGCCAAGATTACGAGCAGTACTTC
TRBJ1-5,once,TRBV28,.,CASTGKTENSNQPQHF,TGTGCCAGCACCGGAAAGACGGAAAATAGCAATCAGCCCCAGCATTTT
TRBJ2-1,once,TRBV28,.,CASSQDMSSYNEQFF,TGTGCCAGCAGTCAAGACATGAGCTCCTACAATGAGCAGTTCTTC
TRBJ2-7,once,TRBV19,.,CASSIATGSYEQYF,TGTGCCAGTAGTATAGCAACAGGGTCCTACGAGCAGTACTTC
TRBJ1-5,once,TRBV7-8,TRBD1,CASSSTGTGNQPQHF,TGTGCCAGCAGCTCGACCGGGACAGGGAATCAGCCCCAGCATTTT
TRBJ1-5,.,TRBV5-4,TRBD1,CASSRDRGPNQPQHF,TGTGCCAGCAGCCGGGACAGGGGGCCGAATCAGCCCCAGCATTTT
TRBJ2-1,.,TRBV19,.,CASTLESSGGYNEQFF,TGTGCCAGTACCCTCGAGAGTAGCGGAGGGTACAATGAGCAGTTCTTC
TRBJ2-7,.,TRBV7-9,.,CASRAGVHEQYF,TGTGCCAGCAGGGCAGGGGTTCACGAGCAGTACTTC
TRBJ1-2,.,TRBV19,TRBD1,CASSTPPPGTGDNYGYTF,TGTGCCAGTAGTACCCCTCCCCCCGGGACAGGGGATAACTATGGCTACACCTTC
TRBJ2-7,.,TRBV4-1,TRBD2,CASSQDTLAGYEQYF,TGCGCCAGCAGCCAAGATACCCTAGCGGGCTACGAGCAGTACTTC
TRBJ2-7,.,TRBV2,TRBD2,CASSVRLAGSYEQYF,TGTGCCAGCAGTGTCCGACTAGCGGGATCGTACGAGCAGTACTTC
TRBJ2-7,.,TRBV27,TRBD2,CASSPGTSGRAYEQYF,TGTGCCAGCAGCCCGGGGACTAGCGGTAGGGCCTACGAGCAGTACTTC
TRBJ2-7,once,TRBV28,TRBD2,CASSPLGGEKYEQYF,TGTGCCAGCAGTCCGCTGGGGGGGGAGAAATACGAGCAGTACTTC
TRBJ2-7,.,TRBV27,TRBD1,CASSHSTGGRDEQYF,TGTGCCAGCAGCCACAGCACAGGGGGCCGGGACGAGCAGTACTTC
TRBJ1-5,.,TRBV6-1,.,CASSEAAMSGSNQPQHF,TGTGCCAGCAGTGAAGCCGCAATGTCAGGTAGCAATCAGCCCCAGCATTTT
TRBJ1-1,.,TRBV5-1,TRBD1,CASSLGGTGDMNTEAFF,TGCGCCAGCAGCTTGGGAGGGACAGGGGATATGAACACTGAAGCTTTCTTT
TRBJ2-5,.,TRBV29-1,.,CSVEPGQSVTETQYF,TGCAGCGTTGAGCCAGGGCAGAGCGTCACAGAGACCCAGTACTTC
TRBJ1-3,.,TRBV5-6,.,CASSLARTGNTIYF,TGTGCCAGCAGCTTGGCTAGGACAGGAAACACCATATATTTT
TRBJ1-2,.,TRBV5-1,TRBD1,CASSVRQGEGYTF,TGCGCCAGCAGCGTAAGACAGGGGGAGGGCTACACCTTC
TRBJ1-1,.,TRBV7-9,TRBD1,CASSRSWLQGTNTEAFF,TGTGCCAGCAGCCGGTCCTGGTTACAGGGGACGAACACTGAAGCTTTCTTT
TRBJ1-6,.,TRBV27,TRBD1,CASSPRQGYGSPLHF,TGTGCCAGCAGTCCTCGACAGGGTTACGGATCACCCCTCCACTTT
TRBJ2-1,.,TRBV4-1,TRBD1,CASSQTTGLRNEQFF,TGCGCCAGCAGCCAGACGACAGGGTTGCGGAATGAGCAGTTCTTC
TRBJ2-7,.,TRBV18,TRBD1,CASSPDRDREFPYEQYF,TGTGCCAGCTCACCAGATCGGGACAGGGAGTTTCCCTACGAGCAGTACTTC
TRBJ2-7,.,TRBV19,.,CASSFAQNYEQYF,TGTGCCAGTAGTTTCGCTCAGAACTACGAGCAGTACTTC
TRBJ2-7,.,TRBV13,TRBD2,CASSFPREGLNNEQYF,TGTGCCAGCAGCTTCCCCCGGGAGGGGTTGAACAACGAGCAGTACTTC
TRBJ2-6,.,TRBV4-2,.,CASSQEWGSHSGANVLTF,TGTGCCAGCAGCCAAGAATGGGGAAGTCACTCTGGGGCCAACGTCCTGACTTTC
TRBJ2-2,.,TRBV4-1,TRBD2,CASSHSGLGDTGELFF,TGCGCCAGCAGCCATAGCGGACTAGGGGACACCGGGGAGCTGTTTTTT
TRBJ1-1,.,TRBV5-6,.,CASSLAAGNTEAFF,TGTGCCAGCAGCCTGGCTGCAGGGAACACTGAAGCTTTCTTT